Described below is a single T cell receptor (beta chain) sequence and its context. Its antigen is unknown. This sample is drawn from a study of cytomegalovirus exposure and HLA in healthy donors. For the study at large: Membership in the Caucasian-associated ancestry cluster was found for around 85% of a few hundred genotyped donors.

CDR1 is SGDLS, CDR2 YYNGEE, per germline. V was cut by 4 bases and J by 8 bases, with 17 bases left in between. The CDR3 is 14 amino acids. PCR amplification relied on 60 Vbeta primers (plus 13 Jbeta primers). Libraries were prepared by immunoSEQ multiplex PCR; TCRdb keeps only in-frame clonotypes and omits some of them. The table has around 88,000 clones, roughly 70% seen once. Study-wide points: CMV antigen specificity of three CMV-associated chains was confirmed in vitro. Presence/absence results assume similar sequencing depth per donor, which may not hold.

The TCR originated in a male donor in good health and CMV-seronegative. The chain uses TRBV9 and TRBJ2-3, with a weak D call TRBD2 (6 bases). The sample taken for sequencing was PBMCs. CDR3 region: CASSIGGLASTQYF. The CDR3 coding sequence is TGTGCCAGCAGCATAGGAGGGTTGGCTTCTACGCAGTATTTT.